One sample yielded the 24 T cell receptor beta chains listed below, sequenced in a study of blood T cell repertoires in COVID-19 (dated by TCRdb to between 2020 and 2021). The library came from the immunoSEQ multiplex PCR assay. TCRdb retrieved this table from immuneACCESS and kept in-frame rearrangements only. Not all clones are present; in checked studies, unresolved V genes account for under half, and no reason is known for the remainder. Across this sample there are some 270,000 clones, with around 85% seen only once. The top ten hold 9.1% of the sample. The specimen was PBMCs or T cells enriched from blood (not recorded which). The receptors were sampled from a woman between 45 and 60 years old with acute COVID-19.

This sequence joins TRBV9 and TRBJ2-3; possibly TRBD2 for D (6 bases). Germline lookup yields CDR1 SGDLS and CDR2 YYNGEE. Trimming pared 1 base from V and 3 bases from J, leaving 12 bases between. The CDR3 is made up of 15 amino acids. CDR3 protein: CASSVYGGGTDTQYF. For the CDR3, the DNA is TGTGCCAGCAGCGTATATGGTGGGGGGACAGATACGCAGTATTTT.

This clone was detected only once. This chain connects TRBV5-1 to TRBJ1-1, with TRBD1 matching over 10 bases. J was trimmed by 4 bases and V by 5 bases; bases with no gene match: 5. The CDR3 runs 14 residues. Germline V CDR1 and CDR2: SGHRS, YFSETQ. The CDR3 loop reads CASSRDRGGTEAFF. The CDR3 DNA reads TGCGCCAGCAGTAGGGACAGGGGTGGCACTGAAGCTTTCTTT.

This CDR3 reads CASSRDVRQEKLFF. The CDR3 nucleotides are TGTGCCAGCAGCCGGGATGTCCGTCAGGAAAAACTGTTTTTT. V is TRBV7-2 and J is TRBJ1-4, with D uncertain. V shed 5 bases and J shed 8 bases, with 15 bases lying between them. The CDR3 is 14 amino acids. Germline V gene data show CDR1 as SGHTA and CDR2 as FQGNSA.

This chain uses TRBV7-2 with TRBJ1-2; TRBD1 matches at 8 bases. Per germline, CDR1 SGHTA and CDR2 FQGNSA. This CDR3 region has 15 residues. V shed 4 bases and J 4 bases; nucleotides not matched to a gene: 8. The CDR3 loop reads CASSSRTGGGYGYTF. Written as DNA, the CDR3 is TGTGCCAGCAGCTCCCGAACAGGGGGAGGCTATGGCTACACCTTC. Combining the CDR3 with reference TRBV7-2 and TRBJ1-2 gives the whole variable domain GAGVSQSPSNKVTEKGKDVELRCDPISGHTALYWYRQSLGQGLEFLIYFQGNSAPDKSGLPSDRFSAERTGGSVSTLTIQRTQQEDSAVYLCASSSRTGGGYGYTFGSGTRLTVV.

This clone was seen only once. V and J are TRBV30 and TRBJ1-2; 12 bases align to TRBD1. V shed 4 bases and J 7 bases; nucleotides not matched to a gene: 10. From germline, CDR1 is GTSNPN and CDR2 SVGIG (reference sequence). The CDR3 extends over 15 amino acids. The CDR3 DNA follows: TGTGCCTGGATCTCGCCGGGACAGGGGGCGGGTGGCTACACCTTC. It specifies CAWISPGQGAGGYTF.

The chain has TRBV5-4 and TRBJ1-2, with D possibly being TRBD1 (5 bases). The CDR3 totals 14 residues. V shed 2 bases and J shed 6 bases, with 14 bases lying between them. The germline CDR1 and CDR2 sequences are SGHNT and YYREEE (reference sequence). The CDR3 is CASSFGQGRHGYTF. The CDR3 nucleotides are TGTGCCAGCAGCTTCGGTCAGGGAAGGCATGGCTACACCTTC.

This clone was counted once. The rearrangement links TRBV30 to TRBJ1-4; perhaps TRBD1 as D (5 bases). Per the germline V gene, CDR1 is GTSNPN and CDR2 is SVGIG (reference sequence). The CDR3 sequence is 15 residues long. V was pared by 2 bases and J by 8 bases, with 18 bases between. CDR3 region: CAWSSQVELGEKLFF. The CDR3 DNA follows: TGTGCCTGGAGTTCACAGGTTGAATTGGGCGAAAAACTGTTTTTT.

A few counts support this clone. CDR3 loop: CASSISGGSYEQYF. The DNA for the CDR3 is TGCGCCAGCAGCATTAGCGGGGGGTCCTACGAGCAGTACTTC. The V and J genes are TRBV5-1 and TRBJ2-7; 10 nucleotides align to TRBD2. The CDR3 length is 14 residues. The V gene's germline CDR1 is SGHRS and CDR2 YFSETQ. The V segment lost 4 bases and the J segment 1 base; nucleotides outside the gene matches: 2.

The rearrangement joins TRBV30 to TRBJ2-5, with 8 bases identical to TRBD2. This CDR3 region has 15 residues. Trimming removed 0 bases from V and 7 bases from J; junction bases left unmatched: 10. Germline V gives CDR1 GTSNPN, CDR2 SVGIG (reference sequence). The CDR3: CAWSVLTGGLGTQYF. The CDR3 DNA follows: TGTGCCTGGAGTGTACTAACGGGGGGGCTGGGGACCCAGTACTTC.

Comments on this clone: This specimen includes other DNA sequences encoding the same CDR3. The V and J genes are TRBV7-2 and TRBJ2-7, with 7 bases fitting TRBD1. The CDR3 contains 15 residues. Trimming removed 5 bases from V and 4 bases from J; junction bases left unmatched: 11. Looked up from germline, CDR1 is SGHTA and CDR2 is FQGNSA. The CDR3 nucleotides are TGTGCCAGCAGCGATAGGCCGGGACAGACTTACGAGCAGTACTTC. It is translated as CASSDRPGQTYEQYF.

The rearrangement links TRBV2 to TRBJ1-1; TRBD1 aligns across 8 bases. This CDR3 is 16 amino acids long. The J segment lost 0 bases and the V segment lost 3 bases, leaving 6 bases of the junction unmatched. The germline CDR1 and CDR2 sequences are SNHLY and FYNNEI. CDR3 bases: TGTGCCAGCAGTGAGCAGGGGGCGGCGATGAACACTGAAGCTTTCTTT. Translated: CASSEQGAAMNTEAFF. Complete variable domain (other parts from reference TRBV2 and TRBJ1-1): EPEVTQTPSHQVTQMGQEVILRCVPISNHLYFYWYRQILGQKVEFLVSFYNNEISEKSEIFDDQFSVERPDGSNFTLKIRSTKLEDSAMYFCASSEQGAAMNTEAFFGQGTRLTVV.

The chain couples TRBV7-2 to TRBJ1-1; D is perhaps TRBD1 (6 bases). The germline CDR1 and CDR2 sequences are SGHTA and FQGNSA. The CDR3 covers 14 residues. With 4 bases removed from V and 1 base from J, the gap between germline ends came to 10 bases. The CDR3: CASSSPGQNTEAFF. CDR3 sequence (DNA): TGTGCCAGCAGCTCGCCGGGACAGAACACTGAAGCTTTCTTT.

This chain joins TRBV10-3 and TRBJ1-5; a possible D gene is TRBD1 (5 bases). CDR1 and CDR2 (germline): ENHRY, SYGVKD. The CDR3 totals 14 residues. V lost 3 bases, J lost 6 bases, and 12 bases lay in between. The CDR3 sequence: CAISESREGQPQHF. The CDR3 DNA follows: TGTGCCATCAGTGAAAGCAGGGAGGGTCAGCCCCAGCATTTT.

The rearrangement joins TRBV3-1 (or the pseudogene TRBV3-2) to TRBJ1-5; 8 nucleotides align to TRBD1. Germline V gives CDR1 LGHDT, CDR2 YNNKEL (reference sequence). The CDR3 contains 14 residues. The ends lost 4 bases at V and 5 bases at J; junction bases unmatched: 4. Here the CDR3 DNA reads TGTGCCAGCAGCCTCAGGGGGCGCGATCAGCCCCAGCATTTT. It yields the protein CASSLRGRDQPQHF.

CDR3 bases: TGTGCCAGCAGCCTTACTAGCGGGGGGGCCGTGGATACGCAGTATTTT. Translating it yields CASSLTSGGAVDTQYF. The chain uses TRBV7-6 and TRBJ2-3, with 13 bases matching TRBD2. This CDR3 spans 16 amino acids. Germline V gene lookup returns CDR1 SGHVS and CDR2 FNYEAQ. The V gene end was trimmed by 5 bases and the J gene end by 6 bases; junction bases not matched to a gene: 8.

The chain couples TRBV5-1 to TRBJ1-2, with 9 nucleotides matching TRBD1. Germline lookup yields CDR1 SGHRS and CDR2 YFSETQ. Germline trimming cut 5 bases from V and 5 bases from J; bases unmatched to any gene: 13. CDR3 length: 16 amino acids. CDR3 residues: CASSLSGTGSGYGYTF. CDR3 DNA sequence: TGCGCCAGCAGTCTATCCGGGACAGGGTCTGGGTATGGCTACACCTTC.

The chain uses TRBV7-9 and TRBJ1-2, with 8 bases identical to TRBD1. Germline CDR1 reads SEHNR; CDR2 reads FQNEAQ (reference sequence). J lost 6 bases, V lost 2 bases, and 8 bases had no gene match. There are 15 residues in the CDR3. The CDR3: CASSLSRGTGHGYTF. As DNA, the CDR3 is TGTGCCAGCAGCTTATCGCGGGGGACAGGTCATGGCTACACCTTC.

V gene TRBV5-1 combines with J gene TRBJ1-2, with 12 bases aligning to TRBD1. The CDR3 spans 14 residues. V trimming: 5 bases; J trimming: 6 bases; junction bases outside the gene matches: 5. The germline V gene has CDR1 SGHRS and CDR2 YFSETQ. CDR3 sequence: CASRLGTGGDGYTF. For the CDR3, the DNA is TGCGCCAGCAGACTCGGGACAGGGGGCGATGGCTACACCTTC. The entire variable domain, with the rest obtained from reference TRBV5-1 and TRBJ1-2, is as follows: KAGVTQTPRYLIKTRGQQVTLSCSPISGHRSVSWYQQTPGQGLQFLFEYFSETQRNKGNFPGRFSGRQFSNSRSEMNVSTLELGDSALYLCASRLGTGGDGYTFGSGTRLTVV.

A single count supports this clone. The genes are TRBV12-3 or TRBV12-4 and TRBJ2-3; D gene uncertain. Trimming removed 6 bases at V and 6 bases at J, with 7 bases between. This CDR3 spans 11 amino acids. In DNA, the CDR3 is TGTGCCAGCAGGCGAGCGGATACGCAGTATTTT. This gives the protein CASRRADTQYF.

The CDR3 sequence is CASSYGGVYTDTQYF. The CDR3 nucleotides read TGTGCCAGCAGCTATGGAGGAGTTTACACAGATACGCAGTATTTT. The chain joins TRBV5-4 to TRBJ2-3; D may be TRBD2 (5 bases). V lost 3 bases and J lost 2, with 13 bases in between. Germline V lookup: CDR1 SGHNT, CDR2 YYREEE (reference sequence). The CDR3 has 15 residues.

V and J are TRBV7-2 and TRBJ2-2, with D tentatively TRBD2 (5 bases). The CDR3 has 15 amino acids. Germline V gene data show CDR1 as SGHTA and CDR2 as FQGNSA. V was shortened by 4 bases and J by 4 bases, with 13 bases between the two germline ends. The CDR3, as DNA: TGTGCCAGCAGCTCTGGCGGGTTCGCCACCGGGGAGCTGTTTTTT. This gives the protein CASSSGGFATGELFF.

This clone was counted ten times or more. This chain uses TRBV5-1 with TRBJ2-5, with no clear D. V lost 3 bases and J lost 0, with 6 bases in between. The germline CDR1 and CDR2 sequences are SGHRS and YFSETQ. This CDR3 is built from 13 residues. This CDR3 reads CASSSEYQETQYF. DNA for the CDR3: TGCGCCAGCAGCTCCGAGTACCAAGAGACCCAGTACTTC. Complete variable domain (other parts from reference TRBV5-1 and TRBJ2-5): KAGVTQTPRYLIKTRGQQVTLSCSPISGHRSVSWYQQTPGQGLQFLFEYFSETQRNKGNFPGRFSGRQFSNSRSEMNVSTLELGDSALYLCASSSEYQETQYFGPGTRLLVL.

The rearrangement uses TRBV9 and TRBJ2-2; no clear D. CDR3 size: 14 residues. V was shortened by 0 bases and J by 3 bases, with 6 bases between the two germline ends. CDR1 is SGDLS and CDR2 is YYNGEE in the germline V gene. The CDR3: CASSVGGDTGELFF. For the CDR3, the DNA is TGTGCCAGCAGCGTAGGAGGAGACACCGGGGAGCTGTTTTTT.

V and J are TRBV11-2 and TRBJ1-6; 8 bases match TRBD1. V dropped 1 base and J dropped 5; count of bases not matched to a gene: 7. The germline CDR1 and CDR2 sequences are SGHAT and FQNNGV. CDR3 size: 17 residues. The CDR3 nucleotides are TGTGCCAGCAGCTTAGGGCCCAGGGGGCCCAATAATTCACCCCTCCACTTT. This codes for CASSLGPRGPNNSPLHF.